These 24 T cell receptor beta chains share one sample of origin, sequenced in a study of blood T cells in healthy people across ages. Combining a sample-barcoded 5' primer with a J-beta primer mix, a second PCR ran for roughly 6 to 11 cycles. MiXCR, run by TCRdb on the 5' RACE reads, gives a single entry per CDR3 protein. The sample has just under 750,000 distinct CDR3 sequences; about 24% are singletons. The specimen sequenced was blood. These TCRs come from a man in his 70s in good health.

This clonotype was counted only a few times. V is TRBV29-1 and J is TRBJ2-1, with 10 bases identical to TRBD2. Germline values: CDR1 SQVTM, CDR2 ANQGSEA. This CDR3 has 15 residues. Trimming removed 2 bases from V and 5 bases from J; junction bases left unmatched: 6. The CDR3 DNA reads as TGCAGCGTTGAAAGCGGGACTAGCGCAGACAATGAGCAGTTCTTC. This encodes CSVESGTSADNEQFF.

This clonotype was seen only a few times. This could be a read error, since a much larger clone is one nucleotide away. The CDR3 DNA follows: TGTGCCAACAGTCAGAATGAAAAACTGTTTTTT. Its translation is CANSQNEKLFF. The J gene is TRBJ1-4, the V gene TRBV6-6; D call uncertain. Germline CDR1 reads MNHNY; CDR2 reads SVGAGI (reference sequence). This CDR3 contains 11 residues.

This clonotype was recorded a few times. The chain recombines TRBV28 with TRBJ1-2; 8 bases align to TRBD1. The ends lost 2 bases at V and 6 bases at J; junction bases unmatched: 5. The CDR3 consists of 14 residues. CDR1 MDHEN and CDR2 SYDVKM come from the germline V gene. The CDR3 region has the DNA TGTGCCAGCAGTTTAACGGGCAGGGGGCATGGCTACACCTTC. Protein product: CASSLTGRGHGYTF.

This clonotype was observed a few times. The chain has TRBV5-8 and TRBJ2-5; 7 positions match TRBD1. This CDR3 contains 16 residues. CDR1 is SGHTS, CDR2 YDEGEE, per germline. Trimming removed 4 bases from V and 4 bases from J; junction bases left unmatched: 13. The CDR3 nucleotides read TGTGCCAGCAGCACCGAGGGGGCCTCTCATTTAGAGACCCAGTACTTC. Translated, it gives CASSTEGASHLETQYF.

The chain combines TRBV4-2 with TRBJ2-1, with D perhaps TRBD1 or TRBD2 (5 bases each). Germline CDR1 reads LGHNA; CDR2 reads YNFKEQ. The CDR3 covers 14 residues. The ends were cut back, 4 bases at V and 5 bases at J, with 12 bases in the middle. The CDR3 DNA reads as TGTGCCAGCAGCCTCCGGGACCTAGACAATGAGCAGTTCTTC. Translated, it gives CASSLRDLDNEQFF.

The chain recombines TRBV7-2 with TRBJ2-1, with TRBD2 matching over 8 bases. Germline assignment: CDR1 SGHTA and CDR2 FQGNSA. V shed 2 bases, J shed 4 bases, and the junction held 7 bases outside the gene matches. CDR3 length: 16 residues. Here the CDR3 reads CASSLSGGDRYNEQFF. As DNA, the CDR3 is TGTGCCAGCAGCTTAAGCGGGGGAGACAGATACAATGAGCAGTTCTTC. Supplemented by reference TRBV7-2 and TRBJ2-1, the full variable domain reads GAGVSQSPSNKVTEKGKDVELRCDPISGHTALYWYRQSLGQGLEFLIYFQGNSAPDKSGLPSDRFSAERTGGSVSTLTIQRTQQEDSAVYLCASSLSGGDRYNEQFFGPGTRLTVL.

The V gene is TRBV5-6, the J gene TRBJ2-5; the D is unclear. Near its end, the DNA agrees better with TRBJ2-7, so the J call may be wrong. CDR1 and CDR2 (germline): SGHDT, YYEEEE. There are 15 residues in the CDR3. The CDR3 DNA follows: TGTGCCAGCAGCTTGACGGAGATGATAACCTACGAGCAGTACTTC. Translating gives CASSLTEMITYEQYF.

The table lists this clonotype with a few counts. The V gene is TRBV7-2, the J gene TRBJ1-2; 7 bases line up with TRBD1. The ends lost 4 bases at V and 8 bases at J; junction bases unmatched: 13. The V gene's germline CDR1 is SGHTA and CDR2 FQGNSA. This CDR3 contains 15 residues. The CDR3 reads CASSSLGQYIGGYTF. The DNA of the CDR3 is TGTGCCAGCAGCTCGCTGGGACAGTACATCGGGGGCTACACCTTC. Based on the CDR3 plus reference TRBV7-2 and TRBJ1-2, the full variable domain is GAGVSQSPSNKVTEKGKDVELRCDPISGHTALYWYRQSLGQGLEFLIYFQGNSAPDKSGLPSDRFSAERTGGSVSTLTIQRTQQEDSAVYLCASSSLGQYIGGYTFGSGTRLTVV.

The chain is built from TRBV20-1 and TRBJ2-2, with D perhaps TRBD1 or TRBD2 (5 bases each). In germline, CDR1 is DFQATT, CDR2 SNEGSKA (reference sequence). The length of the CDR3 is 14 residues. CDR3 protein: CGLRGDYNTGELFF. The CDR3 DNA follows: TGCGGCCTTAGGGGCGACTATAACACCGGGGAGCTGTTTTTT.

This clonotype was counted only a few times. The chain carries TRBV6-4 and TRBJ2-1, with D tentatively TRBD2 (5 bases). Germline values: CDR1 MRHNA, CDR2 SNTAGT. Trimming cost V 5 bases and J 0 bases, with 11 bases left between them. The CDR3 runs to 15 residues. The DNA of the CDR3 is TGTGCCAGCAGTCCCGACTATAGCTCCTACAATGAGCAGTTCTTC. Protein sequence: CASSPDYSSYNEQFF.

The chain couples TRBV7-2 to TRBJ2-5, with D unresolved. V lost 4 bases to trimming and J lost 2 bases, with 8 bases between them. The CDR3 runs to 13 residues. CDR1 is SGHTA, CDR2 FQGNSA, per germline. The CDR3 here is CASSSNMQETQYF. CDR3 DNA sequence: TGTGCCAGCAGCTCAAACATGCAAGAGACCCAGTACTTC.

The chain couples TRBV28 to TRBJ2-5; maybe TRBD1 (5 bases). Gene TRBJ2-7 matches the end of the DNA better, so the J call may be wrong. The CDR3 loop spans 14 amino acids. Germline values: CDR1 MDHEN, CDR2 SYDVKM. CDR3 in DNA: TGTGCCAGCAGTTTCGACAGCAGGGTCCACGAGCAGTACTTC. It translates to CASSFDSRVHEQYF.

In this sample, this clonotype turned up a few times. The V and J genes are TRBV20-1 and TRBJ2-3; D possibly corresponds to TRBD2 (6 bases). Per the germline V gene, CDR1 is DFQATT and CDR2 is SNEGSKA (reference sequence). Trimming cost V 6 bases and J 0 bases, with 16 bases left between them. The CDR3 runs to 15 residues. The CDR3 nucleotides are TGCAGTGCGACCGGGGACTCCCGGAGCACAGATACGCAGTATTTT. Its protein is CSATGDSRSTDTQYF.

The table lists this clonotype with a few counts. The chain couples TRBV25-1 to TRBJ1-2, with 11 bases lining up with TRBD1. CDR1 MGHDK and CDR2 SYGVNS come from the germline V gene. This CDR3 has 19 residues. Trimming removed 5 bases from V and 2 bases from J; junction bases left unmatched: 16. The CDR3 sequence: CASSPLLRPGQGGNYGYTF. The CDR3 region has the DNA TGTGCCAGCAGTCCACTACTCAGGCCGGGACAGGGGGGAAACTATGGCTACACCTTC.

Only one count was recorded for this clonotype. This chain links TRBV12-3 or TRBV12-4 with TRBJ2-4; D not resolved. The CDR3 is 12 residues long. V lost 11 bases and J lost 4, with 12 bases in between. The CDR3: CAGPPRKNIQYF. CDR3 in DNA: TGTGCCGGACCCCCTAGGAAAAACATTCAGTACTTC.

The chain recombines TRBV29-1 with TRBJ1-1; D is unresolved. This CDR3 comprises 12 residues. CDR1 and CDR2 from the germline V gene are SQVTM and ANQGSEA. Deletions cut 2 bases from V and 6 bases from J, with 10 bases between. The CDR3 loop reads CSVELAGPEAFF. CDR3 DNA: TGCAGCGTTGAATTGGCCGGCCCTGAAGCTTTCTTT.

This sequence joins TRBV20-1 and TRBJ1-2, with no clear D. V lost 3 bases and J 2 bases, leaving 19 bases between the germline ends. Germline V gene lookup returns CDR1 DFQATT and CDR2 SNEGSKA (reference sequence). The CDR3 extends over 16 amino acids. In DNA, the CDR3 is TGCAGTGCTAGTCTTTACACCCGATCTGCAAACTATGGCTACACCTTC. Translated, it gives CSASLYTRSANYGYTF.

This clonotype was observed a handful of times. This sequence joins TRBV7-9 and TRBJ2-1; unclear D gene. Between the trimmed V and J ends, which lost 2 bases and 9 bases, there was a span of 5 bases. Germline CDR1 is SEHNR and CDR2 is FQNEAQ (reference sequence). The CDR3 consists of 11 residues. The CDR3 sequence is CASSLTFEQFF. The CDR3 region has the DNA TGTGCCAGCAGCTTAACGTTTGAGCAGTTCTTC. The full variable domain, completed using reference TRBV7-9 and TRBJ2-1, is DTGVSQNPRHKITKRGQNVTFRCDPISEHNRLYWYRQTLGQGPEFLTYFQNEAQLEKSRLLSDRFSAERPKGSFSTLEIQRTEQGDSAMYLCASSLTFEQFFGPGTRLTVL.

This clonotype was recorded once. This chain links TRBV4-2 with TRBJ1-6; D uncertain. The CDR3 extends over 16 amino acids. Between the trimmed V and J ends, which lost 0 bases and 10 bases, there was a span of 16 bases. Germline CDR1 reads LGHNA; CDR2 reads YNFKEQ. The DNA of the CDR3 is TGTGCCAGCAGCCAAGAGAAAGCGCAGGCTCGGTCACCCCTCCACTTT. Translated, it gives CASSQEKAQARSPLHF.

The chain has TRBV29-1 and TRBJ2-5; 8 bases map to TRBD2. This CDR3 has 12 residues. Per the germline V gene, CDR1 is SQVTM and CDR2 is ANQGSEA. V lost 7 bases, J lost 1 base, and 2 bases stayed unmatched. CDR3 sequence: CSGREGQETQYF. For the CDR3, the DNA is TGCAGCGGTCGGGAGGGCCAAGAGACCCAGTACTTC.

This clonotype has only a few counts. The chain joins TRBV29-1 to TRBJ1-1; D possibly corresponds to TRBD1 (5 bases). Germline CDR1 reads SQVTM; CDR2 reads ANQGSEA. Deletions cut 0 bases from V and 4 bases from J, with 15 bases between. CDR3 length equals 15 residues. DNA for the CDR3: TGCAGCGTTGAAGAGAGACATACAGGAGGCACTGAAGCTTTCTTT. Its translation: CSVEERHTGGTEAFF.

The chain recombines TRBV12-3 or TRBV12-4 with TRBJ2-1, with 9 nucleotides matching TRBD2. The CDR3 runs to 16 residues. The V segment lost 7 bases and the J segment 3 bases; nucleotides outside the gene matches: 10. The CDR3 sequence is CASNGGGAGGYNEQFF. Written as DNA, the CDR3 is TGTGCCAGCAATGGGGGCGGAGCGGGAGGCTACAATGAGCAGTTCTTC.

This clonotype was recorded only once. The CDR3 nucleotides are TGTGCCAGCAGTAGGCCGTGGACATGGTCCAACTATGGCTACACCTTC. Its protein product is CASSRPWTWSNYGYTF. The chain links TRBV21-1 to TRBJ1-2; TRBD1 is the table's D call, not checked against the DNA. TRBV21-1 is a listed pseudogene. The length of the CDR3 is 16 residues.

This clonotype was counted a few times. The chain has TRBV20-1 and TRBJ2-3; no clear D gene. The germline V gene has CDR1 DFQATT and CDR2 SNEGSKA (reference sequence). The V end was cut by 1 base, the J end by 2 bases, with 28 bases between. The CDR3 sequence is 20 residues long. The CDR3 DNA follows: TGCAGTGCTAGAGTCCCGTTGGCCCTCCGCCGGATTGGCCTCACAGATACGCAGTATTTT. This encodes CSARVPLALRRIGLTDTQYF.